A selection of T cell receptor beta chains follows, all from one sample in a study of response to subunit inactivated influenza vaccine. TCRdb called the RT-PCR reads again in MiXCR, with one record for every CDR3 protein. The sample shows over 800,000 distinct CDR3 sequences, 20% to 25% of them seen only once. The specimen was PBMCs from blood, collected about 5 days after vaccination. These receptors originate from a man aged 50 or older who received an inactivated influenza vaccine. CDR3s leave out the opening cysteine and the closing phenylalanine or tryptophan.

V: TRBV10-2
J: TRBJ2-1
CDR3: ASLNPGTSGGPYNEQF

V: TRBV12-3/TRBV12-4
J: TRBJ2-4
CDR3: ASSLTGLAQNIQY

V: TRBV5-1
J: TRBJ2-2
CDR3: ASSLDRVAGELF

V: TRBV6-5
J: TRBJ1-4
CDR3: ASSDSAGSNEKLF

V: TRBV2
J: TRBJ2-5
CDR3: ASAELLTQETQY

V: TRBV5-1
J: TRBJ2-7
CDR3: ASSLVGGDTYEQY

V: TRBV7-9
J: TRBJ2-5
CDR3: ASSSWTGQVETQY

V: TRBV9
J: TRBJ2-2
CDR3: ASRPGHTGELF

V: TRBV20-1
J: TRBJ1-5
CDR3: SASPPGSMGNQPQH

V: TRBV5-1
J: TRBJ2-1
CDR3: ASCWDSSSYNEQF